The next 21 T cell receptor beta chains were all read from a single sample in a study of beta chain features in type 1 diabetes. These receptors' antigens are unknown. Every bit of the isolated RNA underwent reverse transcription, so sequencing read expressed TCRB transcripts. The assay was immunoSEQ multiplex PCR, and TCRdb's table has in-frame clones only and misses some. The data hold 150,000 to 200,000 clones, with around 63% observed a single time. Overall study results and limits: In every one of the four CD4+ subsets, TCRB CDR3s were moderately but significantly shorter in Type 1 diabetes patients.

The sequenced sample consisted of naive CD4+ T cells from blood. The receptor set was obtained from a man younger than 45 with type 1 diabetes.

The rearrangement uses TRBV7-2 and TRBJ1-2, with D tentatively TRBD1 (6 bases). CDR1 and CDR2 (germline): SGHTA, FQGNSA. The CDR3 has 13 amino acids. The ends were cut back, 5 bases at V and 4 bases at J, with 11 bases in the middle. The CDR3 DNA sequence: TGTGCCAGCAGCCGGACAGACCTCTATGGCTACACCTTC. Translated, it gives CASSRTDLYGYTF.

The J gene is TRBJ2-2, the V gene TRBV7-9; D not resolved. V was shortened by 5 bases and J by 4 bases, with 17 bases between the two germline ends. Germline loops: CDR1 SEHNR, CDR2 FQNEAQ (reference sequence). The CDR3 is 16 amino acids. The CDR3 region is CASSPIPLAGTGELFF. In DNA form, the CDR3 reads TGTGCCAGCAGCCCCATCCCTCTCGCAGGCACCGGGGAGCTGTTTTTT.

This chain uses TRBV18 with TRBJ2-5; 7 bases fit TRBD1. Germline V gene data show CDR1 as KGHSH and CDR2 as LQKENI. Trimming cost V 3 bases and J 0 bases; bases outside gene matches: 4. The CDR3 spans 15 residues. The CDR3 reads CASSPTTGYQETQYF. The CDR3, as DNA: TGTGCCAGCTCACCGACGACAGGGTACCAAGAGACCCAGTACTTC.

The V call is TRBV5-4, the J call TRBJ2-5; D is unresolved. The germline V and J ends were trimmed by 2 bases and 5 bases, with 10 bases remaining between them. Germline CDR1 and CDR2: SGHNT and YYREEE (reference sequence). There are 13 residues in the CDR3. As DNA, the CDR3 is TGTGCCAGCAGCTTCGGGCCGGTGGAGACCCAGTACTTC. Protein sequence: CASSFGPVETQYF.

The rearrangement links TRBV18 to TRBJ1-1; D is unresolved. Germline loops: CDR1 KGHSH, CDR2 LQKENI. The V gene lost 3 bases and the J gene lost 4 bases, with 18 bases spanning the gap. The CDR3 consists of 16 residues. The CDR3 DNA sequence: TGTGCCAGCTCACCGCCTTCTGTAGCCCGAGGCACTGAAGCTTTCTTT. It translates to CASSPPSVARGTEAFF.

The chain is built from TRBV9 and TRBJ2-2; no definite D call. Germline lookup yields CDR1 SGDLS and CDR2 YYNGEE. The CDR3 runs 14 residues. V was cut by 1 base and J by 6 bases, with 10 bases left in between. Here the CDR3 DNA reads TGTGCCAGCAGCGTACTTGTCATGGCCGGGGAGCTGTTTTTT. Translation gives CASSVLVMAGELFF.

This clone showed up just once. The chain employs TRBV9 and TRBJ2-1; D possibly corresponds to TRBD1 (6 bases). Germline lookup yields CDR1 SGDLS and CDR2 YYNGEE. The CDR3 has 15 residues. V dropped 5 bases and J dropped 0 bases, with 12 bases sitting between them. This chain's CDR3 is CASRVTGSSYNEQFF. Here the CDR3 DNA reads TGTGCCAGCAGGGTAACAGGGAGCTCCTACAATGAGCAGTTCTTC.

The chain combines TRBV29-1 with TRBJ1-2, with a tentative D call TRBD1 (6 bases). Germline CDR1 SQVTM, CDR2 ANQGSEA. The length of the CDR3 is 12 residues. With 4 bases removed from V and 7 bases from J, the gap between germline ends came to 13 bases. This chain's CDR3 is CSVGAAGAGYTF. The CDR3 coding sequence is TGCAGCGTTGGAGCGGCAGGGGCTGGCTACACCTTC.

In its sample, this clone was seen a few times. The rearrangement uses TRBV4-3 and TRBJ2-1; TRBD1 matches at 8 bases. The CDR3 totals 16 residues. Trimming cost V 4 bases and J 4 bases; bases outside gene matches: 9. Germline lookup yields CDR1 LGHNA and CDR2 YSLEER. The CDR3 coding sequence is TGCGCCAGCAGCCTAAGTAGGGGACAGGTATACAATGAGCAGTTCTTC. It translates to CASSLSRGQVYNEQFF.

This chain uses TRBV2 with TRBJ2-1, with a weak D call TRBD1 (6 bases). This CDR3 has 16 amino acids. Per germline, CDR1 SNHLY and CDR2 FYNNEI. The V end lost 3 bases, the J end lost 1 base, and 13 bases lay between the germline ends. The CDR3 reads CASSDPRGNSYNEQFF. Here the CDR3 DNA reads TGTGCCAGCAGTGACCCGAGGGGGAATTCCTACAATGAGCAGTTCTTC.

V gene TRBV29-1 combines with J gene TRBJ1-2; tentatively, D is TRBD1 (5 bases). V was cut by 7 bases and J by 7 bases, with 16 bases left in between. Germline V gives CDR1 SQVTM, CDR2 ANQGSEA. This CDR3 contains 12 residues. CDR3 protein: CSAMEGPSGYTF. The CDR3 DNA sequence: TGCAGCGCCATGGAGGGGCCGAGTGGCTACACCTTC.

The J gene is TRBJ2-3, the V gene TRBV11-3, with D perhaps assigned TRBD1 or TRBD2 (5 bases each). This CDR3 has 16 amino acids. The ends were cut back, 3 bases at V and 1 base at J, with 14 bases in the middle. Germline assignment: CDR1 SGHNT and CDR2 YENEEA. The chain's CDR3 is CASSFSRGKGTDTQYF. The DNA for the CDR3 is TGTGCCAGCAGCTTTTCGAGGGGCAAGGGCACAGATACGCAGTATTTT.

The rearrangement links TRBV10-3 to TRBJ2-5, with TRBD1 matching over 7 bases. The CDR3 consists of 14 residues. Germline CDR1 reads ENHRY; CDR2 reads SYGVKD. J was trimmed by 4 bases and V by 2 bases; bases with no gene match: 4. CDR3 bases: TGTGCCATCAGTGAGGACAGGGTTCGAGAGACCCAGTACTTC. Translation gives CAISEDRVRETQYF.

This clone was detected only a few times. V and J are TRBV6-5 and TRBJ1-1; D remains ambiguous. This CDR3 spans 14 amino acids. Germline V gives CDR1 MNHEY, CDR2 SVGAGI. Trimming removed 0 bases from V and 1 base from J, with 6 bases in between. The CDR3 nucleotides read TGTGCCAGCAGTTACTCCCAGAAGAACACTGAAGCTTTCTTT. As protein: CASSYSQKNTEAFF.

This chain uses TRBV30 with TRBJ1-1, with 8 nucleotides matching TRBD1. Germline lookup yields CDR1 GTSNPN and CDR2 SVGIG (reference sequence). The V gene end was trimmed by 1 base and the J gene end by 5 bases; junction bases not matched to a gene: 3. CDR3 length equals 13 residues. CDR3 sequence (DNA): TGTGCCTGGAGTGCGACAGGGGAAACTGAAGCTTTCTTT. Amino acids: CAWSATGETEAFF.

This chain joins TRBV30 and TRBJ2-7, with D perhaps matching TRBD2 (5 bases). CDR1 GTSNPN and CDR2 SVGIG come from the germline V gene (reference sequence). Trimming took 7 bases from V and 4 from J, leaving 20 bases between them. The CDR3 totals 14 residues. The CDR3 DNA reads TGTGCCTCGAAAGAGCGAGGGAACCGGTACGAGCAGTACTTC. It is translated as CASKERGNRYEQYF. The full variable domain, its missing parts supplied by reference TRBV30 and TRBJ2-7, is SQTIHQWPATLVQPVGSPLSLECTVEGTSNPNLYWYRQAAGRGLQLLFYSVGIGQISSEVPQNLSASRPQDRQFILSSKKLLLSDSGFYLCASKERGNRYEQYFGPGTRLTVT.

This clone appeared a few times. The CDR3 spells CAWTAGPNTEAFF. CDR3 DNA: TGTGCCTGGACGGCGGGACCGAACACTGAAGCTTTCTTT. The gene calls are TRBV30 and TRBJ1-1; D is perhaps TRBD1 (5 bases). Germline loops: CDR1 GTSNPN, CDR2 SVGIG (reference sequence). The CDR3 is 13 amino acids. V lost 4 bases to trimming and J lost 1 base, with 10 bases between them.

The J gene is TRBJ2-3, the V gene TRBV5-1, with TRBD2 as a possible D gene (5 bases). The CDR3 is 14 amino acids. Between the trimmed V and J ends, which lost 2 bases and 6 bases, there was a span of 13 bases. The germline V gene encodes CDR1 SGHRS and CDR2 YFSETQ. Written as DNA, the CDR3 is TGCGCCAGCAGCTTCGGAGGACCTGGGGATACGCAGTATTTT. Its protein product is CASSFGGPGDTQYF.

The V and J genes are TRBV20-1 and TRBJ2-1; D remains unclear. CDR3 size: 11 residues. The V and J ends lost 3 bases and 9 bases respectively, with 9 bases between them. CDR1 and CDR2 from the germline V gene are DFQATT and SNEGSKA (reference sequence). The CDR3 region is CSARGSSEQFF. DNA for the CDR3: TGCAGTGCTAGGGGGTCCAGTGAGCAGTTCTTC.

The chain employs TRBV6-5 and TRBJ1-2; D ambiguous. This CDR3 contains 13 residues. Germline-derived CDR1 and CDR2 are MNHEY and SVGAGI. The V and J ends lost 6 bases and 2 bases respectively, with 10 bases between them. CDR3 residues: CASRSDGNYGYTF. The CDR3 nucleotides read TGTGCCAGCAGATCGGACGGGAACTATGGCTACACCTTC.

This clone was seen a few times. The J gene is TRBJ2-7, the V gene TRBV29-1; tentative D call: TRBD1 (6 bases). CDR1 and CDR2 (germline): SQVTM, ANQGSEA. V shed 7 bases and J shed 6 bases, with 19 bases lying between them. This CDR3 region has 13 residues. The CDR3 DNA follows: TGCAGCGGCCGATACGCAGGGGATGGCGAGCAGTACTTC. Amino acid sequence: CSGRYAGDGEQYF.